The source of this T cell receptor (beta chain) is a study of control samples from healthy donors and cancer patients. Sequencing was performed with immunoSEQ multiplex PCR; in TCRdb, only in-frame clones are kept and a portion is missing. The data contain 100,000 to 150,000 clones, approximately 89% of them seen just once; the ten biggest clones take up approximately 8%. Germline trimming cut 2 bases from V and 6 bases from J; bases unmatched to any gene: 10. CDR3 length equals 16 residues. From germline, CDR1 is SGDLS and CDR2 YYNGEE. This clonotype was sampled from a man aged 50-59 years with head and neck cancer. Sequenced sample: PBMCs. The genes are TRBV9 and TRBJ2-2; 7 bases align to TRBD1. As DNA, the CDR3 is TGTGCCAGCAGCGTCAGGACAGGCCGTTCCGCCGGGGAGCTGTTTTTT. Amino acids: CASSVRTGRSAGELFF.